This T cell receptor (beta chain) was sequenced during a study of cytomegalovirus exposure and HLA in healthy donors. Study background: Among 150 million to 200 million T cells, an earlier analysis found roughly 100 million unique TCR beta sequences.

Amplification used 60 Vbeta primers and 13 Jbeta primers. Sequenced by immunoSEQ multiplex PCR; TCRdb stores in-frame clones only, minus some. The sample consists of 85,000 to 120,000 clones, about two thirds of them appearing once. J was trimmed by 0 bases and V by 3 bases; bases with no gene match: 4. CDR3 length: 15 residues. Germline CDR1 MDHEN, CDR2 SYDVKM. As to this clone: Antigen: not known.

Points from the study as a whole: Some segments of the V type, notably TRBV6-2 and TRBV6-3, were excluded as indistinguishable.

V usage is TRBV28 and J usage is TRBJ2-5, with 7 bases lining up with TRBD2. The sequencing sample was made of PBMCs. This TCR came from a boy aged 5-17 years in good health and CMV-seronegative. CDR3 bases: TGTGCCAGCAGTTTGGGGGGGTTGTACCAAGAGACCCAGTACTTC. Translating it yields CASSLGGLYQETQYF.